The rows below give T cell receptor beta chains drawn from one sample of a study of Graves' ophthalmopathy and Graves' hyperthyroidism. MiXCR was run by TCRdb on the multiplex PCR reads, yielding one entry per CDR3 protein. The table has 650,000 to 800,000 distinct CDR3 sequences, roughly two fifths seen once. The source material was peripheral blood. These receptors came from an adult man with Graves' ophthalmopathy. CDR3s include the opening cysteine and the closing phenylalanine or tryptophan. The D gene is left open where the match is weak. Not all rows give a size; the values are once, few, many and, for expanded clones, a class.

J gene,clone size,D gene,V gene,CDR3 protein,CDR3 DNA
TRBJ2-6,many,TRBD1,TRBV12-3/TRBV12-4,CASKDRDSGANVLTF,TGTGCCAGCAAGGACAGGGATTCTGGGGCCAACGTCCTGACTTTC
TRBJ2-5,many,.,TRBV15,CATRRSGSQETQYF,TGTGCCACCAGGAGGAGCGGGTCACAAGAGACCCAGTACTTC
TRBJ2-2,.,TRBD2,TRBV9,CASSVEPVGFRGVEELFF,TGTGCCAGCAGCGTAGAGCCCGTTGGTTTTCGGGGGGTGGAGGAGCTGTTTTTT
TRBJ2-2,many,TRBD1,TRBV24-1,CATSLGGQSTTGELFF,TGTGCCACCAGTCTTGGGGGACAGAGTACCACCGGGGAGCTGTTTTTT
TRBJ1-1,few,TRBD1,TRBV4-3,CASSQGDRGWAEAFF,TGCGCCAGCAGCCAAGGAGACAGGGGGTGGGCTGAAGCTTTCTTT
TRBJ2-5,many,TRBD1,TRBV20-1,CSAGGRGQTQYF,TGCAGTGCTGGAGGCAGGGGGCAGACCCAGTACTTC
TRBJ2-2,.,.,TRBV19,CASSIVDEGSGELFF,TGTGCCAGTAGTATAGTCGATGAGGGGTCCGGGGAGCTGTTTTTT
TRBJ2-6,many,.,TRBV7-9,CASRRTGSISSGANVLTF,TGTGCCAGCAGACGAACCGGGTCCATTTCCTCTGGGGCCAACGTCCTGACTTTC
TRBJ2-1,once,.,TRBV7-2,CASSIVNEQFF,TGTGCCAGCAGCATCGTCAATGAGCAGTTCTTC
TRBJ2-7,.,.,TRBV7-9,CASSFFGLAEQYF,TGTGCCAGCAGCTTTTTTGGCTTGGCCGAGCAGTACTTC
TRBJ1-2,.,TRBD1,TRBV29-1,CSVEVAGQGPYGYTF,TGCAGCGTTGAAGTAGCGGGACAGGGGCCCTATGGCTACACCTTC
TRBJ1-2,many,.,TRBV7-9,CASSLGFRQRRPYGYTF,TGTGCCAGCAGCTTAGGGTTCCGACAGCGGAGACCCTATGGCTACACCTTC
TRBJ1-3,many,.,TRBV29-1,CSVEETGRNTIYF,TGCAGCGTTGAAGAGACCGGGCGAAACACCATATATTTT
TRBJ2-3,.,.,TRBV10-3,CAITGGAAADTQYF,TGTGCCATCACCGGAGGGGCCGCCGCAGATACGCAGTATTTT
TRBJ2-2,.,TRBD1,TRBV7-9,CASSSPGQGPDTGELFF,TGTGCCAGCAGCAGCCCGGGACAGGGTCCGGACACCGGGGAGCTGTTTTTT
TRBJ2-7,.,.,TRBV18,CASSPSSGAPYEQYF,TGTGCCAGCTCACCGAGTAGCGGAGCCCCCTACGAGCAGTACTTC
TRBJ1-4,many,.,TRBV6-5,CASSSGGAGEKLFF,TGTGCCAGCAGCTCGGGTGGGGCTGGTGAAAAACTGTTTTTT
TRBJ2-7,.,.,TRBV25-1,CASSQDLLRDTIRIHEQYF,TGTGCCAGCAGCCAAGATCTTTTGAGGGACACAATACGTATCCACGAGCAGTACTTC
TRBJ1-2,.,.,TRBV7-2,CASSPRVVYGYTF,TGTGCCAGCAGCCCACGGGTAGTATATGGCTACACCTTC
TRBJ1-6,many,TRBD1,TRBV20-1,CSARGRDRDSPLHF,TGCAGTGCTAGAGGTCGGGACAGGGATTCACCCCTCCACTTT
TRBJ2-7,few,.,TRBV7-2,CASSQLRGAYEQYF,TGCGCCAGCAGCCAGCTTCGCGGGGCATACGAGCAGTACTTC
TRBJ1-5,many,.,TRBV6-6,CASSYGSNQPQHF,TGTGCCAGCAGTTACGGGAGCAATCAGCCCCAGCATTTT
TRBJ1-6,.,.,TRBV2,CASSQAQYYPPGSYNSPLHF,TGTGCCAGCAGCCAAGCCCAATACTATCCCCCCGGCTCCTATAATTCACCCCTCCACTTT
TRBJ2-7,.,TRBD2,TRBV10-3,CAISSSGSYEQYF,TGTGCCATCAGTTCTAGCGGGAGCTACGAGCAGTACTTC
TRBJ1-5,.,.,TRBV10-2,CASSESRADQPQHF,TGCGCCAGCAGTGAGTCAAGGGCAGATCAGCCCCAGCATTTT
TRBJ1-2,.,TRBD1,TRBV10-3,CAISQDPDRNGYTF,TGTGCCATCAGCCAAGACCCGGACAGGAATGGCTACACCTTC
TRBJ2-5,once,.,TRBV11-1,CASSLGPLGNGETQYF,TGTGCCAGCAGCTTAGGACCTCTCGGGAATGGAGAGACCCAGTACTTC
TRBJ1-5,.,.,TRBV19,CATRGGNQPQHF,TGTGCCACCAGGGGTGGCAATCAGCCCCAGCATTTT
TRBJ2-7,.,.,TRBV25-1,CASSDVLGQGDEQYF,TGTGCCAGCAGTGACGTCCTTGGGCAGGGCGACGAGCAGTACTTC
TRBJ2-7,few,.,TRBV14,CASSPTSGFYEQYF,TGTGCCAGCAGCCCCACAAGCGGGTTTTACGAGCAGTACTTC
TRBJ1-4,many,.,TRBV5-5,CASSLTHRMHEKLFF,TGTGCCAGCAGCTTGACGCATAGGATGCATGAAAAACTGTTTTTT
TRBJ2-2,few,.,TRBV19,CASSMSSYGDSNTGELFF,TGTGCCAGTAGTATGTCCTCCTATGGGGATTCGAACACCGGGGAGCTGTTTTTT
TRBJ1-6,many,.,TRBV12-3/TRBV12-4,CASSPIGVGNSPLHF,TGTGCCAGCAGCCCTATTGGGGTGGGAAATTCACCCCTCCACTTT
TRBJ2-6,.,.,TRBV10-3,CAITASGANVLTF,TGTGCCATCACTGCTTCTGGGGCCAACGTCCTGACTTTC
TRBJ1-5,many,TRBD1,TRBV12-3/TRBV12-4,CASRLSGGKGQPQHF,TGTGCCAGCCGTCTTTCAGGGGGCAAGGGTCAGCCCCAGCATTTT
TRBJ2-5,many,.,TRBV12-3/TRBV12-4,CASSFMGRGETQYF,TGTGCCAGCAGTTTTATGGGGCGCGGTGAGACCCAGTACTTC
TRBJ2-7,many,.,TRBV12-3/TRBV12-4,CASSLARDHYEQYF,TGTGCCAGCAGTTTAGCCAGGGATCACTACGAGCAGTACTTC
TRBJ2-6,.,.,TRBV4-1,CASSRPESGANVLTF,TGCGCCAGCAGCCGCCCAGAGAGTGGGGCCAACGTCCTGACTTTC
TRBJ1-2,few,.,TRBV10-3,CASSPYSTSTRTGYTF,TGTGCCAGCAGTCCGTACTCGACATCCACCAGAACTGGCTACACCTTC
TRBJ2-7,.,TRBD1,TRBV11-1,CASSAAGGDRVHEQYF,TGTGCCAGCAGCGCCGCCGGTGGGGACAGGGTACACGAGCAGTACTTC
TRBJ2-5,.,.,TRBV30,CAWGSVAGTQYF,TGTGCCTGGGGTAGCGTCGCAGGGACCCAGTACTTC
TRBJ1-2,many,.,TRBV4-2,CASSQATTPINYGYTF,TGTGCCAGCAGCCAAGCGACGACACCGATTAACTATGGCTACACCTTC